Sequencing of this TCR beta chain was carried out in a study of CD8 T cells in ankylosing spondylitis. The V gene's germline CDR1 is LGHNA and CDR2 YNFKEQ. This CDR3 is 13 amino acids long. Note on this clonotype: Its cognate antigen is unknown. An end of the junction does not agree with germline; a read error may underlie this.

Overall study results and limits: Blood of patients with ankylosing spondylitis appeared to be characterized by a TCR beta motif of about 8 highly homologous variants. Disease-linked clones, CD8+, were relatively rare in peripheral blood. The authors reported significant enrichment of disease-linked clones in matched ankylosing spondylitis synovial fluid. Earlier literature documents some of the motif variants in reactive arthritis synovial fluid and blood.

MiXCR, run by TCRdb on the 5' RACE reads, gives a single entry per CDR3 protein. The sample holds approximately 300,000 distinct CDR3 sequences; roughly 20% are singletons and the top ten take about 4%. The sequenced sample was blood, either unsorted or a sorted T cell fraction (not recorded which). The TCR originated in a female donor with ankylosing spondylitis or in good health (not recorded which). The gene calls are TRBV4-2 and TRBJ2-7; a weak D match, TRBD1 (5 bases). CDR3 protein: CAISPRTPYEQYF. CDR3 in DNA: TGTGCCATCAGCCCCAGGACACCCTACGAGCAGTACTTC.